The rows below give T cell receptor beta chains drawn from one sample of a study of regulatory T cells in long-lasting Graves disease. TCRdb redid the calling of the multiplex PCR reads with MiXCR, one entry per CDR3 protein. Here the sample spans fewer than 450,000 distinct CDR3 sequences, roughly a quarter being singletons. Sequenced material: peripheral blood mononuclear cells (PBMCs), taken when the disease was refractory, from a patient treated with antithyroid drugs. Receptors originate from a female donor with Graves disease. Both conserved end residues are part of each CDR3. The order of the fields is J gene, V gene, clone size, D gene, CDR3 DNA, CDR3 protein. A D gene is named only where the DNA matches it firmly. A clone size is listed for some rows: how often the clone was seen (once, few, many), or a class if it is expanded.

J gene: TRBJ1-2; V gene: TRBV2; clone size: many; D gene: TRBD1; CDR3 DNA: TGTGCCAGCAGTGAACTGACAGGGGCTAACTATGGCTACACCTTC; CDR3 protein: CASSELTGANYGYTF
J gene: TRBJ1-5; V gene: TRBV7-2; clone size: few; D gene: .; CDR3 DNA: TGTGCCAGCAGCTTAGACAGCTATTGGGAAGATCAGCCCCAGCATTTT; CDR3 protein: CASSLDSYWEDQPQHF
J gene: TRBJ2-6; V gene: TRBV20-1; clone size: many; D gene: TRBD1; CDR3 DNA: TGCAGTGCTCTCATCCGGGGACAGGACGTAACCGGGGCCAACGTCCTGACTTTC; CDR3 protein: CSALIRGQDVTGANVLTF
J gene: TRBJ1-2; V gene: TRBV19; clone size: .; D gene: .; CDR3 DNA: TGTGCCAGTAGCACCCGGGAACGGGGGGTAAACTATGGCTACACCTTC; CDR3 protein: CASSTRERGVNYGYTF
J gene: TRBJ2-7; V gene: TRBV28; clone size: many; D gene: .; CDR3 DNA: TGTGCCAGCAGCGCCCCAACGACAGGCTCCTACGAGCAGTACTTC; CDR3 protein: CASSAPTTGSYEQYF
J gene: TRBJ1-6; V gene: TRBV19; clone size: .; D gene: .; CDR3 DNA: TGTGCCAGTAGTCCTGGCTCGTATTCCCTCCACTTT; CDR3 protein: CASSPGSYSLHF
J gene: TRBJ1-1; V gene: TRBV28; clone size: many; D gene: .; CDR3 DNA: TGTGCCAGCAGTTTGAGGGAGACGGTTAACACTGAAGCTTTCTTT; CDR3 protein: CASSLRETVNTEAFF
J gene: TRBJ1-1; V gene: TRBV6-2/TRBV6-3; clone size: many; D gene: .; CDR3 DNA: TGTGCCAGCAGTTTCTCCGGGTCGAACACTGAAGCTTTCTTT; CDR3 protein: CASSFSGSNTEAFF
J gene: TRBJ1-5; V gene: TRBV29-1; clone size: .; D gene: TRBD1; CDR3 DNA: TGCAGCGTCCGACAGGGGGCTTATCAGCCCCAGCATTTT; CDR3 protein: CSVRQGAYQPQHF
J gene: TRBJ1-2; V gene: TRBV6-1; clone size: many; D gene: .; CDR3 DNA: TGTGCCAGCAGACGTACAGGGAACTATGGCTACACCTTC; CDR3 protein: CASRRTGNYGYTF
J gene: TRBJ2-2; V gene: TRBV7-3; clone size: .; D gene: .; CDR3 DNA: TGTGCCAGCAGCGGGAGGATGGCTAAACCTAGATACGCTCGGACGAACACCGGGGAGCTGTTTTTT; CDR3 protein: CASSGRMAKPRYARTNTGELFF
J gene: TRBJ1-2; V gene: TRBV5-1; clone size: many; D gene: .; CDR3 DNA: TGCGCCAGCAGCGAAGAGATGAGCAGATTGGGTGGCTACACCTTC; CDR3 protein: CASSEEMSRLGGYTF
J gene: TRBJ2-7; V gene: TRBV12-3/TRBV12-4; clone size: many; D gene: .; CDR3 DNA: TGTGCCAGCAGTTTAGCGGTACCTCACTACGAGCAGTACTTC; CDR3 protein: CASSLAVPHYEQYF
J gene: TRBJ2-3; V gene: TRBV2; clone size: .; D gene: .; CDR3 DNA: TGTGCCAGCAGTGAAGCGCTCGGAGGTATAGCGGCTACAGATACGCAGTATTTT; CDR3 protein: CASSEALGGIAATDTQYF
J gene: TRBJ1-1; V gene: TRBV13; clone size: .; D gene: .; CDR3 DNA: TGTGCCAGCAGCAAATTCGGAAACACTGAAGCTTTCTTT; CDR3 protein: CASSKFGNTEAFF
J gene: TRBJ1-1; V gene: TRBV9; clone size: many; D gene: .; CDR3 DNA: TGTGCCAGCAGCCCCAGGGATCGTGACACTGAAGCTTTCTTT; CDR3 protein: CASSPRDRDTEAFF
J gene: TRBJ2-7; V gene: TRBV5-1; clone size: .; D gene: TRBD2; CDR3 DNA: TGCGCCAGCAGCCCCTACCCGCGGGAGGGACGCGAGCAGTACTTC; CDR3 protein: CASSPYPREGREQYF
J gene: TRBJ1-5; V gene: TRBV24-1; clone size: many; D gene: TRBD1; CDR3 DNA: TGTGCCACCAGTGATGCCGGGACAGGGGCAGGACAGCCCCAGCATTTT; CDR3 protein: CATSDAGTGAGQPQHF
J gene: TRBJ2-7; V gene: TRBV7-2; clone size: many; D gene: TRBD1; CDR3 DNA: TGTGCCAGCAGCTTAAAGGGGGCGCTCCACGAGCAGTACTTC; CDR3 protein: CASSLKGALHEQYF
J gene: TRBJ1-2; V gene: TRBV20-1; clone size: .; D gene: TRBD1; CDR3 DNA: TGCAGTGCTAGAGGCCCCGGGACAGGGGACTATGGCTACACCTTC; CDR3 protein: CSARGPGTGDYGYTF
J gene: TRBJ2-7; V gene: TRBV28; clone size: .; D gene: TRBD2; CDR3 DNA: TGTACCAGCGGGAGACGGTACGAGCAGTACTTC; CDR3 protein: CTSGRRYEQYF
J gene: TRBJ2-7; V gene: TRBV5-8; clone size: .; D gene: TRBD2; CDR3 DNA: TGTGCCAGCCGAAGACTAGCGGGAAACCACGAGCAGTACTTC; CDR3 protein: CASRRLAGNHEQYF
J gene: TRBJ1-1; V gene: TRBV19; clone size: .; D gene: .; CDR3 DNA: TGTGCCAGTACCAACTGGGGGGACACTGAAGCTTTCTTT; CDR3 protein: CASTNWGDTEAFF
J gene: TRBJ2-7; V gene: TRBV30; clone size: few; D gene: TRBD1; CDR3 DNA: TGTGCCTGGACCCTCGGGACAGGGGGCCAGTACTTC; CDR3 protein: CAWTLGTGGQYF
J gene: TRBJ2-7; V gene: TRBV6-5; clone size: many; D gene: TRBD1; CDR3 DNA: TGTGCCAGCAGTTACGGACAGGGGGCACCCTACGAGCAGTACTTC; CDR3 protein: CASSYGQGAPYEQYF
J gene: TRBJ1-1; V gene: TRBV6-2/TRBV6-3; clone size: .; D gene: .; CDR3 DNA: TGTGCCAGCAATGCCGGAGGATGGACTGAAGCTTTCTTT; CDR3 protein: CASNAGGWTEAFF
J gene: TRBJ2-2; V gene: TRBV19; clone size: few; D gene: .; CDR3 DNA: TGTGCCAGTAGTATAGTTTCGGCTTTCCGAGGTCATGCTGGGGAGCTGTTTTTT; CDR3 protein: CASSIVSAFRGHAGELFF
J gene: TRBJ1-2; V gene: TRBV3-1; clone size: many; D gene: .; CDR3 DNA: TGTGCCAGCAGCGAAACTTCTAACTATGGCTACACCTTC; CDR3 protein: CASSETSNYGYTF
J gene: TRBJ1-2; V gene: TRBV5-6; clone size: many; D gene: TRBD1; CDR3 DNA: TGTGCCAGCAGAGGACAGGGAAAGGGCTATGGCTACACCTTC; CDR3 protein: CASRGQGKGYGYTF
J gene: TRBJ2-3; V gene: TRBV20-1; clone size: few; D gene: TRBD1; CDR3 DNA: TGCAGTGCTAGCGATGGCAGGGGGCGGTTAGATACGCAGTATTTT; CDR3 protein: CSASDGRGRLDTQYF
J gene: TRBJ1-1; V gene: TRBV19; clone size: .; D gene: TRBD1; CDR3 DNA: TGTGCCAGTAGTAGAGGGGACAGCGTACCTGAAGCTTTCTTT; CDR3 protein: CASSRGDSVPEAFF
J gene: TRBJ1-6; V gene: TRBV28; clone size: once; D gene: .; CDR3 DNA: TGTGCCAGCAGACCCCCAGGGTATAATTCACCCCTCCACTTT; CDR3 protein: CASRPPGYNSPLHF
J gene: TRBJ1-2; V gene: TRBV20-1; clone size: .; D gene: .; CDR3 DNA: TGCAGTGCTACCGCCGGCCGGGGCTTAAACGGCTACACCTTC; CDR3 protein: CSATAGRGLNGYTF
J gene: TRBJ2-2; V gene: TRBV12-5; clone size: .; D gene: .; CDR3 DNA: TGTGCTAGTGGTACAGGGCGGGAGCTGTTTTTT; CDR3 protein: CASGTGRELFF
J gene: TRBJ2-5; V gene: TRBV6-5; clone size: many; D gene: .; CDR3 DNA: TGTGCCAGCAGTTCCCGAGACACCGAAGAGACCCAGTACTTC; CDR3 protein: CASSSRDTEETQYF
J gene: TRBJ1-2; V gene: TRBV30; clone size: .; D gene: .; CDR3 DNA: TGTGCCTTGAGTAGAGGTGGCTACACCTTC; CDR3 protein: CALSRGGYTF
J gene: TRBJ2-2; V gene: TRBV19; clone size: .; D gene: .; CDR3 DNA: TGTGCCAGTAGTGCGTCCGGGGCCTACACCGGGGAGCTGTTTTTT; CDR3 protein: CASSASGAYTGELFF
J gene: TRBJ2-1; V gene: TRBV7-2; clone size: many; D gene: TRBD2; CDR3 DNA: TGTGCCAGCAGCCCTAGCGGGAACCCATACAATGAGCAGTTCTTC; CDR3 protein: CASSPSGNPYNEQFF
J gene: TRBJ2-5; V gene: TRBV7-9; clone size: few; D gene: .; CDR3 DNA: TGTGCCAGCAGCTTAGGGCTAGTCACGGCTCAAGAGACCCAGTACTTC; CDR3 protein: CASSLGLVTAQETQYF
J gene: TRBJ2-5; V gene: TRBV12-3/TRBV12-4; clone size: few; D gene: TRBD2; CDR3 DNA: TGTGCCAGCAGTACTGGGACTAGCGGGAGGGGGGAGACCCAGTACTTC; CDR3 protein: CASSTGTSGRGETQYF
J gene: TRBJ2-1; V gene: TRBV19; clone size: .; D gene: .; CDR3 DNA: TGTGCCAGTAGTATCGGGAACCCGGGCCACCCAAACAATGAGCAGTTCTTC; CDR3 protein: CASSIGNPGHPNNEQFF
J gene: TRBJ2-2; V gene: TRBV11-3; clone size: .; D gene: .; CDR3 DNA: TGTGCCAGCAGCTCGTGGGGGCTCGGGGAGCTGTTTTTT; CDR3 protein: CASSSWGLGELFF
J gene: TRBJ1-3; V gene: TRBV20-1; clone size: .; D gene: .; CDR3 DNA: TGCAGTGCCGCAAAAGGTTCTGGAAACACCATATATTTT; CDR3 protein: CSAAKGSGNTIYF
J gene: TRBJ1-6; V gene: TRBV7-6; clone size: .; D gene: .; CDR3 DNA: TGTGCCAGCAGCCCAGAGGGACTTCAGGGCTCACCCCTCCACTTT; CDR3 protein: CASSPEGLQGSPLHF
J gene: TRBJ2-7; V gene: TRBV7-2; clone size: many; D gene: TRBD2; CDR3 DNA: TGTGCCAGCAGCTCGACTAGCGGGAGCCCCGAGCAGTACTTC; CDR3 protein: CASSSTSGSPEQYF
J gene: TRBJ1-1; V gene: TRBV28; clone size: many; D gene: .; CDR3 DNA: TGTGCCAGCAGTCCCCTTTGGGATCAGAACACTGAAGCTTTCTTT; CDR3 protein: CASSPLWDQNTEAFF
J gene: TRBJ1-4; V gene: TRBV30; clone size: few; D gene: TRBD1; CDR3 DNA: TGTGCCTGGACCCGGGACAGTAATGAAAAACTGTTTTTT; CDR3 protein: CAWTRDSNEKLFF
J gene: TRBJ1-1; V gene: TRBV5-1; clone size: .; D gene: .; CDR3 DNA: TGCGCCAACAGCTTGTGGGGAAGCACTGAAGCTTTCTTT; CDR3 protein: CANSLWGSTEAFF
J gene: TRBJ2-7; V gene: TRBV7-2; clone size: many; D gene: .; CDR3 DNA: TGTGCCAGCAGCTTAGGACACGGGTGGCTAGCGACGGACGAGCAGTACTTC; CDR3 protein: CASSLGHGWLATDEQYF
J gene: TRBJ2-5; V gene: TRBV15; clone size: .; D gene: .; CDR3 DNA: TGTGCCACCAGCAGACCGGGTCCTGGGGGAGAGACCCAGTACTTC; CDR3 protein: CATSRPGPGGETQYF